This T cell receptor (beta chain) was identified during a study of T cells in Graves' hyperthyroidism and ophthalmopathy. Study-wide findings and caveats: Researchers found most expanded thyroid clonotypes above 0.001 in blood as well.

This CDR3 region has 13 residues. The germline gives CDR1 SGHDN, CDR2 FVKESK. V lost 0 bases, J lost 5 bases, and 6 bases lay in between. In regard to this clonotype: Its antigen is still unknown.

It was RNA transcripts that yielded the amplified TCR beta CDR3 regions. HTBI primers were the set used in a first-round RT-PCR of the TCR CDR3. TCRdb fed the multiplex PCR reads into MiXCR, producing one record per CDR3 protein. The sample holds roughly 570,000 distinct CDR3 sequences, roughly 50% seen once. The chain links TRBV14 to TRBJ2-3; D gene ambiguous. The sequencing input was peripheral blood or thyroid tissue (not recorded which). The TCR sequence derives from an adult woman with Graves' disease, either hyperthyroidism or ophthalmopathy (not recorded which). The CDR3 DNA reads TGTGCCAGCAGCCAAGACTGGAGAGATACGCAGTATTTT. It yields the protein CASSQDWRDTQYF.